The sequence of this T cell receptor (beta chain) was determined in a study of regulatory T cells in long-lasting Graves disease. This clonotype showed up many times. Building the TCR beta libraries relied on iRepertoire HTBI primers, and CDR3 regions underwent Arm-PCR. TCRdb processed the multiplex PCR reads anew with MiXCR; each CDR3 protein has one entry. The sample contains about 470,000 distinct CDR3 sequences, 15% of which appear only once. Time point specified: newly diagnosed GD, antithyroid drugs for less than 3 months. Extracted RNA from PBMCs served as the source of the TCR library. Graves' disease diagnosis relied on American Thyroid Association guidelines. Patients were from an endocrinology department in Xi'an, China. These data also formed part of another study, on T cells in Graves' hyperthyroidism and ophthalmopathy.

Sample: peripheral blood mononuclear cells (PBMCs), taken at new diagnosis, from a patient treated with antithyroid drugs. The TCR originated in a woman aged 25 to 45 with Graves disease.

Written as DNA, the CDR3 is TGTGCCAGCACCTCGCCTGGGTCGGAGCGGACGAAGCAGTTCTTC. This codes for CASTSPGSERTKQFF. The chain links TRBV7-9 to TRBJ2-1, with D perhaps matching TRBD2 (5 bases). The CDR3 length is 15 residues. CDR1 and CDR2 from the germline V gene are SEHNR and FQNEAQ (reference sequence). Trimming took 7 bases from V and 11 from J, leaving 24 bases between them.